The 2 T cell receptor beta chains listed next were all sequenced from one sample in a study of metastatic and nonmetastatic thyroid tumors. All patients were untreated before thyroid surgery. TCRdb re-processed the PCR reads through MiXCR. The sample lists roughly 7,900 clones, under 30% occurring once. Sequenced sample: adjacent normal tissue. The receptors stem from a male donor with papillary thyroid cancer or a benign thyroid nodule (not recorded which). Some clones in this sample may be carry-over from other donors' samples.

The gene calls are TRBV11-2 and TRBJ2-7, with no clear D. The CDR3 consists of 12 residues. The V gene's germline CDR1 is SGHAT and CDR2 FQNNGV. V lost 5 bases, J lost 5 bases, and 10 bases lay in between. The CDR3 nucleotides read TGTGCCAGCAGCCCGACGGCAGACGAGCAGTACTTC. It specifies CASSPTADEQYF. Using reference TRBV11-2 and TRBJ2-7 for the parts outside the CDR3, the full variable domain is EAGVAQSPRYKIIEKRQSVAFWCNPISGHATLYWYQQILGQGPKLLIQFQNNGVVDDSQLPKDRFSAERLKGVDSTLKIQPAKLEDSAVYLCASSPTADEQYFGPGTRLTVT.

By frequency in the sample, this clone is medium-sized (0.01 to 0.1%). The J gene is TRBJ2-7, the V gene TRBV5-1, with 7 bases identical to TRBD1. This CDR3 is built from 16 residues. V shed 0 bases and J 0 bases; nucleotides not matched to a gene: 6. In germline, CDR1 is SGHRS, CDR2 YFSETQ. CDR3 protein: CASSLGHRDSSYEQYF. The CDR3 DNA reads as TGCGCCAGCAGCTTGGGACACCGGGACAGCTCCTACGAGCAGTACTTC.